These 20 T cell receptor beta chains were sequenced from one sample in a study of blood T cells in healthy people across ages (dated by TCRdb to the mid-2010s). Libraries were constructed by 5' RACE. TCRdb records Illumina HiSeq 2500 as the sequencer. The second PCR ran for roughly 7 to 11 cycles and used a J-beta primer mix along with a sample-barcoded 5' primer. TCRdb applied fastp at Q25 and MiXCR to the public reads, then kept only in-frame beta chains. Each CDR3 protein gets just one entry, which takes the most common genes and DNA from the rows behind it. This sample has some 550,000 distinct CDR3 sequences in its table, and around 48% of those were observed once. The top ten constitute around 24% of the sample. Sequencing was carried out using blood. These receptors originate from a man older than 75 in good health.

The chain recombines TRBV3-1 with TRBJ2-4, with 10 bases that match TRBD2. The CDR3 runs 13 residues. V shed 5 bases, J shed 12 bases, and the junction held 7 bases outside the gene matches. The germline gives CDR1 LGHDT, CDR2 YNNKEL (reference sequence). The CDR3 nucleotides read TGTGCCAGCAGCTCCAACCCTAGCGGGAGTCAGTACTTC. It codes for CASSSNPSGSQYF.

The gene calls are TRBV5-6 and TRBJ2-1; tentatively, D is TRBD2 (6 bases). The CDR3 spans 15 residues. Germline lookup yields CDR1 SGHDT and CDR2 YYEEEE. V was shortened by 5 bases and J by 2 bases, with 14 bases between the two germline ends. Here the CDR3 DNA reads TGTGCCAGCAGGTCTGACGGGAGAACCTACAATGAGCAGTTCTTC. Encoded protein: CASRSDGRTYNEQFF. The complete variable domain, with remaining parts taken from reference TRBV5-6 and TRBJ2-1, reads DAGVTQSPTHLIKTRGQQVTLRCSPKSGHDTVSWYQQALGQGPQFIFQYYEEEERQRGNFPDRFSGHQFPNYSSELNVNALLLGDSALYLCASRSDGRTYNEQFFGPGTRLTVL.

This clonotype appeared a few times. J is TRBJ2-1 and V is TRBV20-1, with D possibly matching TRBD2 (5 bases). The CDR3 loop spans 15 amino acids. In germline, CDR1 is DFQATT, CDR2 SNEGSKA (reference sequence). Trimming pared 0 bases from V and 8 bases from J, leaving 17 bases between. The CDR3 DNA follows: TGCAGTGCTAGAGACCCCCGGGGTCGTGGCGATGAGCAGTTCTTC. It specifies CSARDPRGRGDEQFF.

The J gene is TRBJ2-4, the V gene TRBV5-1; TRBD1 matches at 7 bases. The J call may be in error: the DNA end matches TRBJ2-7 better. Germline loops: CDR1 SGHRS, CDR2 YFSETQ. CDR3 length: 14 residues. CDR3: CASSFTGTDREQYF. CDR3 coding DNA: TGCGCCAGCAGCTTTACCGGGACAGATCGCGAGCAGTACTTC.

The V gene is TRBV28, the J gene TRBJ2-1, with 11 bases matching TRBD2. V lost 6 bases and J lost 1; bases outside the gene matches: 8. Per the germline V gene, CDR1 is MDHEN and CDR2 is SYDVKM. The CDR3 spans 17 residues. CDR3 DNA: TGTGCCAGCAGGGAGCCGGGACTAGCGGATTCCTACAATGAGCAGTTCTTC. Translation gives CASREPGLADSYNEQFF.

This chain's CDR3 is CASSRRGESNANTGELFF. The CDR3 nucleotides read TGTGCCAGCAGCCGCCGAGGGGAATCAAACGCGAACACCGGGGAGCTGTTTTTT. J is TRBJ2-2 and V is TRBV7-9; D might be TRBD1 or TRBD2, each matching 5 bases. V dropped 5 bases and J dropped 0 bases, with 19 bases sitting between them. Germline V gives CDR1 SEHNR, CDR2 FQNEAQ (reference sequence). This CDR3 has 18 amino acids.

This clonotype appeared a few times. The chain carries TRBV21-1 and TRBJ2-5; the table's D call TRBD2 went unverified against the DNA. TRBV21-1 is termed a pseudogene. The CDR3 has 14 amino acids. This CDR3 reads CASSKTAGGETQYF. In DNA, the CDR3 is TGTGCCAGCAGCAAAACGGCGGGAGGAGAGACCCAGTACTTC.

V is TRBV5-1 and J is TRBJ2-1, with 9 positions matching TRBD1. The germline V gene has CDR1 SGHRS and CDR2 YFSETQ. This CDR3 is 16 amino acids long. With 3 bases clipped from V and 6 bases from J, the junction kept 10 bases outside the gene matches. CDR3 protein: CASSSAGTGSRNEQFF. The CDR3 nucleotides read TGCGCCAGCAGCTCCGCCGGGACAGGGAGCCGCAATGAGCAGTTCTTC.

The V and J genes are TRBV6-2 or TRBV6-3 and TRBJ2-3; 8 bases fit TRBD1. The V gene's germline CDR1 is MNHEY and CDR2 SVGEGT. The V gene end was trimmed by 5 bases and the J gene end by 9 bases; junction bases not matched to a gene: 7. There are 13 residues in the CDR3. The CDR3 nucleotides read TGTGCCAGCAGTACTCCCCGGACAGGGACGCAGTATTTT. Amino acids: CASSTPRTGTQYF.

The CDR3 bases are TGTGCCAGCAGTTTTGGGGGCACAGGGGGAGAGACCCAGTACTTC. Its translation is CASSFGGTGGETQYF. V is TRBV12-3 or TRBV12-4 and J is TRBJ2-5, with TRBD1 matching over 8 bases. The CDR3 is made up of 15 amino acids. Trimming removed 3 bases from V and 4 bases from J; junction bases left unmatched: 7.

V and J are TRBV10-3 and TRBJ2-5; unclear D gene. V lost 10 bases and J 5 bases, leaving 14 bases between the germline ends. Germline CDR1 and CDR2: ENHRY and SYGVKD. The CDR3 spans 12 residues. CDR3 nucleotide sequence: TGTGCCACCCGAAGTGGCGAGGAGACCCAGTACTTC. It codes for CATRSGEETQYF.

The chain joins TRBV20-1 to TRBJ1-1, with TRBD1 as a possible D gene (5 bases). The length of the CDR3 is 13 residues. Trimming removed 5 bases at V and 0 bases at J, with 10 bases between. Germline assignment: CDR1 DFQATT and CDR2 SNEGSKA (reference sequence). The CDR3 spells CSAGQGVNTEAFF. DNA for the CDR3: TGCAGTGCTGGCCAGGGAGTGAACACTGAAGCTTTCTTT.

The chain employs TRBV20-1 and TRBJ2-7; the match to TRBD1 covers 7 bases. The CDR3 loop spans 13 amino acids. Unmatched junction bases numbered 6, after V lost 6 bases and J lost 1 base. The germline V gene encodes CDR1 DFQATT and CDR2 SNEGSKA (reference sequence). Here the CDR3 DNA reads TGCAGTGCCCGGGGACAGAATTCCTACGAGCAGTACTTC. This translates into CSARGQNSYEQYF.

V usage is TRBV10-3 and J usage is TRBJ2-1, with D perhaps given as TRBD1 or TRBD2 (5 bases each). V lost 1 base and J 9 bases, leaving 7 bases between the germline ends. Germline lookup yields CDR1 ENHRY and CDR2 SYGVKD. This CDR3 is built from 12 residues. As DNA, the CDR3 is TGTGCCATCAGTGAGTTGGGGGTTGAGCAGTTCTTC. Translating it yields CAISELGVEQFF.

This clonotype occurred once. The V call is TRBV5-1, the J call TRBJ2-3; D is tentatively TRBD1 or TRBD2 (5 bases each). Germline CDR1 SGHRS, CDR2 YFSETQ. The V end lost 4 bases, the J end lost 5 bases, and 14 bases lay between the germline ends. The CDR3 runs 14 residues. CDR3 sequence reads: CASSLNRDRDTQYF. DNA of the CDR3: TGCGCCAGCAGCCTCAACCGGGACCGAGATACGCAGTATTTT. The full variable domain, in which reference TRBV5-1 and TRBJ2-3 provide the parts outside the CDR3, is KAGVTQTPRYLIKTRGQQVTLSCSPISGHRSVSWYQQTPGQGLQFLFEYFSETQRNKGNFPGRFSGRQFSNSRSEMNVSTLELGDSALYLCASSLNRDRDTQYFGPGTRLTVL.

This clonotype came up many times. The gene calls are TRBV6-5 and TRBJ2-7; TRBD1 aligns across 7 bases. Germline CDR1 reads MNHEY; CDR2 reads SVGAGI. The CDR3 is 14 amino acids. Trimming took 6 bases from V and 0 from J; bases not matched to a gene: 5. The CDR3 DNA reads TGTGCCAGCAGAAGGGACAGTAGCTCCTACGAGCAGTACTTC. Translated, it gives CASRRDSSSYEQYF.

Regarding this clonotype: Sequence at one end of the junction differs from germline and may be a read error. V and J are TRBV7-2 and TRBJ1-2; D might be TRBD1 (6 bases). Germline V gene sequence: CDR1 SGHTA, CDR2 FQGNSA. The CDR3 consists of 16 residues. CDR3 in amino acids: CDSSPTDWTAFYGYTF. DNA for the CDR3: TGTGACAGCAGCCCGACGGATTGGACAGCTTTCTATGGCTACACCTTC.

In regard to this clonotype: One end of the junction is discordant with germline, which a read error may explain. The rearrangement uses TRBV12-3 or TRBV12-4 and TRBJ2-5; weak D call: TRBD2 (6 bases). The CDR3 covers 14 residues. CDR3 loop: CTSSETSGVETQYF. As DNA, the CDR3 is TGTACCAGCAGTGAGACTAGTGGGGTTGAGACCCAGTACTTC.

This clonotype was counted only a few times. The J gene is TRBJ1-2, the V gene TRBV7-9; unclear D gene. This CDR3 region has 15 residues. The V gene's germline CDR1 is SEHNR and CDR2 FQNEAQ (reference sequence). V was shortened by 2 bases and J by 6 bases, with 16 bases between the two germline ends. CDR3 bases: TGTGCCAGCAGCTTACTGGCAGAAAGTGTAGATGGCTACACCTTC. It encodes CASSLLAESVDGYTF.

The genes are TRBV12-3 or TRBV12-4 and TRBJ2-3; possibly TRBD2 for D (6 bases). V was pared by 11 bases and J by 2 bases, with 14 bases between. This CDR3 is built from 13 residues. This CDR3 is CAAWDFFTDTQYF. In nucleotides, the CDR3 is TGTGCCGCCTGGGACTTCTTCACAGATACGCAGTATTTT.